These T cell receptor beta chains were read from a single sample in a study of cytomegalovirus exposure and HLA in healthy donors. The repertoire was sequenced with immunoSEQ multiplex PCR; TCRdb's copy has only in-frame clones and lacks some. This sample's table has approximately 92,000 clones. The sample consisted of PBMCs. These receptors all come from a woman aged 30 to 39 in good health and CMV-seronegative. Each CDR3 is given with its conserved first and last residue. D genes are given only for firm matches.

v_call	d_call	j_call	cdr3_aa	cdr3_nt
TRBV19	-	TRBJ2-3	CASSETYSTDTQYF	TGTGCCAGTAGTGAGACATACAGCACAGATACGCAGTATTTT
TRBV7-9	-	TRBJ1-1	CASSGQGATEAFF	TGTGCCAGCAGCGGACAAGGGGCCACTGAAGCTTTCTTT
TRBV28	-	TRBJ2-4	CASSNPNSNAKNIQYF	TGTGCCAGCAGTAATCCTAACAGCAATGCCAAAAACATTCAGTACTTC
TRBV27	TRBD1	TRBJ1-1	CASSTGQGTVTEAFF	TGTGCCAGCAGTACAGGACAGGGGACCGTCACTGAAGCTTTCTTT
TRBV14	-	TRBJ1-1	CASSQMFGTEAFF	TGTGCCAGCAGCCAAATGTTCGGGACTGAAGCTTTCTTT
TRBV28	TRBD1	TRBJ2-1	CASSLSTGGSLSYNEQFF	TGTGCCAGCAGTTTATCGACAGGGGGCTCCCTCTCCTACAATGAGCAGTTCTTC
TRBV27	TRBD1	TRBJ2-5	CASHEDAQGAIKYQETQYF	TGTGCCAGCCACGAAGATGCCCAGGGGGCGATCAAGTACCAAGAGACCCAGTACTTC
TRBV9	TRBD1	TRBJ2-6	CASSRDRGVFGANVLTF	TGTGCCAGCAGTCGGGACAGGGGAGTCTTTGGGGCCAACGTCCTGACTTTC
TRBV7-9	TRBD1	TRBJ2-6	CASSPGQGGLSGANVLTF	TGTGCCAGCAGCCCCGGACAGGGGGGACTCTCTGGGGCCAACGTCCTGACTTTC
TRBV30	-	TRBJ1-6	CAWTLGVKSPLHF	TGTGCCTGGACGTTAGGGGTAAAATCACCCCTCCACTTT
TRBV27	-	TRBJ2-7	CASSHRDLQYF	TGTGCCAGCAGTCACCGGGACTTACAGTACTTC
TRBV7-6	TRBD1	TRBJ1-1	CASSFSVRGMRNTEALF	TGTGCCAGCAGCTTTTCCGTCAGGGGGATGAGGAACACTGAAGCTCTCTTT
TRBV27	TRBD1	TRBJ1-1	CASSVDRGNTEAFF	TGTGCCAGCAGTGTCGACAGGGGGAACACTGAAGCTTTCTTT
TRBV7-2	-	TRBJ2-7	CASSFTGEQYF	TGTGCCAGCAGCTTCACCGGGGAGCAGTACTTC
TRBV29-1	TRBD2	TRBJ2-5	CSVGGPGLAVDHQETQYF	TGCAGCGTTGGGGGACCGGGACTAGCGGTGGATCACCAAGAGACCCAGTACTTC
TRBV5-5	TRBD2	TRBJ2-7	CASSLVSGINEQYF	TGTGCCAGCAGCTTGGTCAGCGGGATCAACGAGCAGTACTTC
TRBV9	-	TRBJ2-3	CASSVLASASDTQYF	TGTGCCAGCAGCGTGTTGGCTTCCGCTTCAGATACGCAGTATTTT
TRBV6-6	-	TRBJ1-2	CASSSLPAKAGGYTF	TGTGCCAGCAGTTCCCTCCCGGCAAAAGCGGGTGGCTACACCTTC
TRBV20-1	-	TRBJ1-2	CSATQGGGYTF	TGCAGTGCTACTCAGGGTGGTGGCTACACCTTC
TRBV7-2	-	TRBJ2-3	CASSLVSTSPGTDTQYF	TGTGCCAGCAGCTTAGTATCCACTAGCCCGGGCACAGATACGCAGTATTTT
TRBV5-4	-	TRBJ1-2	CASSRLWGTTNYGYTF	TGTGCCAGCAGCAGACTCTGGGGGACAACTAACTATGGCTACACCTTC
TRBV5-1	TRBD1	TRBJ2-1	CASSFRQGGTNEQFF	TGCGCCAGCAGCTTTCGACAGGGGGGGACGAATGAGCAGTTCTTC
TRBV6-1	-	TRBJ1-1	CASRYGRGTEAFF	TGTGCCAGCAGGTACGGTCGGGGAACTGAAGCTTTCTTT
TRBV5-3	TRBD1	TRBJ1-2	CARSRLPPGTGWAGYTF	TGTGCCAGAAGCCGCCTTCCTCCTGGGACAGGGTGGGCTGGCTACACCTTC
TRBV6-5	TRBD1	TRBJ1-2	CASRRGQVLPYGYTF	TGTGCCAGCAGAAGAGGACAGGTTCTTCCATATGGCTACACCTTC
TRBV10-3	-	TRBJ1-4	CAISEGQQNEKLFF	TGTGCCATCAGTGAGGGACAGCAAAATGAAAAACTGTTTTTT
TRBV5-1	TRBD2	TRBJ2-3	CASSLVLAGGTDTQYF	TGCGCCAGCAGCTTGGTTCTAGCGGGGGGCACAGATACGCAGTATTTT
TRBV7-8	-	TRBJ2-5	CASSLGAGAYQETQYF	TGTGCCAGCAGCTTAGGGGCAGGGGCGTACCAAGAGACCCAGTACTTC
TRBV2	TRBD2	TRBJ2-5	CASTTRGGKETQYF	TGTGCCAGCACCACACGGGGGGGTAAAGAGACCCAGTACTTC
TRBV6-5	-	TRBJ1-1	CASSQLEGSTEAFF	TGTGCCAGCAGTCAACTCGAGGGTTCCACTGAAGCTTTCTTT
TRBV19	TRBD1	TRBJ1-2	CASARQGQSYYGYTF	TGTGCCAGCGCAAGACAGGGTCAAAGCTACTATGGCTACACCTTC
TRBV7-8	-	TRBJ1-2	CASSTSETDYGYTF	TGTGCCAGCAGCACCTCCGAGACAGACTATGGCTACACCTTC
TRBV7-3	-	TRBJ2-7	CASSLGQGRSYEQYF	TGTGCCAGCAGCTTAGGCCAGGGGCGCTCCTACGAGCAGTACTTC
TRBV28	-	TRBJ2-2	CASRGAGGELFF	TGTGCCAGCAGAGGGGCCGGCGGGGAGCTGTTTTTT
TRBV27	TRBD2	TRBJ2-1	CASTLAGIYNEQFF	TGTGCCAGCACCCTAGCGGGGATCTACAATGAGCAGTTCTTC
TRBV19	TRBD2	TRBJ2-1	CASTSRGASGSNEQFF	TGTGCCAGTACCTCAAGGGGGGCTAGCGGGAGCAATGAGCAGTTCTTC
TRBV2	TRBD1	TRBJ1-6	CASSPYTGGKGSPLHF	TGTGCCAGCAGTCCATACACAGGGGGGAAAGGTTCACCCCTCCACTTT
TRBV4-1	-	TRBJ1-5	CASSQEGTGINQPQHF	TGCGCCAGCAGCCAAGAAGGCACAGGAATCAATCAGCCCCAGCATTTT
TRBV28	-	TRBJ1-1	CASSLHRANTEAFF	TGTGCCAGCAGTTTACACAGGGCGAACACTGAAGCTTTCTTT
TRBV5-1	-	TRBJ2-1	CASSLLGLAYNEQFF	TGCGCCAGCAGCTTGTTGGGACTGGCTTACAATGAGCAGTTCTTC
TRBV6-6	TRBD1	TRBJ1-6	CASSLQGVDSPLHF	TGTGCCAGCAGTTTGCAGGGGGTGGATTCACCCCTCCACTTT
TRBV7-6	-	TRBJ2-1	CASSVRRDNEQFF	TGTGCCAGCAGCGTGCGGCGGGACAATGAGCAGTTCTTC
TRBV30	-	TRBJ1-5	CAWSVDGDQPQHF	TGTGCCTGGAGTGTTGATGGAGATCAGCCCCAGCATTTT
TRBV4-1	TRBD2	TRBJ2-7	CASSQGGGLANYEQYF	TGCGCCAGCAGCCAAGGGGGGGGACTAGCCAACTACGAGCAGTACTTC
TRBV20-1	-	TRBJ2-3	CSAPDSPMQYF	TGCAGTGCTCCCGACAGTCCCATGCAGTATTTT
TRBV29-1	TRBD2	TRBJ2-7	CSVGRAGGPGEQYF	TGCAGCGTTGGAAGGGCGGGAGGGCCGGGAGAGCAGTACTTC
TRBV14	-	TRBJ1-1	CASSHSPPRHTEAFF	TGTGCCAGCAGCCATAGTCCCCCGAGGCACACTGAAGCTTTCTTT
TRBV10-3	-	TRBJ2-2	CAIMSTGEVGELFF	TGTGCCATCATGAGCACAGGGGAGGTCGGGGAGCTGTTTTTT
TRBV7-9	-	TRBJ1-1	CASSDPSGASGNTEAFF	TGTGCCAGCAGCGACCCCTCCGGTGCATCGGGGAACACTGAAGCTTTCTTT
TRBV2	TRBD1	TRBJ1-5	CASSWDRGGSNQPQHF	TGTGCCAGCAGTTGGGACAGGGGGGGAAGCAATCAGCCCCAGCATTTT
TRBV12-5	-	TRBJ2-1	CASGLARGSYNEQFF	TGTGCTAGTGGTTTGGCTCGGGGGTCCTACAATGAGCAGTTCTTC
TRBV30	-	TRBJ1-1	CAWCPGGTEAFF	TGTGCCTGGTGCCCCGGGGGGACTGAAGCTTTCTTT